This T cell receptor (beta chain) was recorded in a study of a mutant IDH1 vaccine in newly diagnosed glioma. Across the whole study: Previous care, which was radiotherapy, temozolomide, or both, most often involved both.

Here immunoSEQ multiplex PCR was the method, and the copy in TCRdb shows in-frame clones only, minus some. The sample records roughly 60,000 clones, 74% being singletons. The V gene lost 3 bases and the J gene lost 2 bases, with 10 bases spanning the gap. The CDR3 runs to 14 residues. Looked up from germline, CDR1 is SNHLY and CDR2 is FYNNEI. Time point noted: week 35, safety follow-up. In the vaccine, a single dose held 300 ug of the mutant IDH1 20-mer peptide, along with topical imiquimod. Notes on this clone: Its cognate antigen is unknown.

The origin of this receptor is a man aged 50 to 59 with glioma. The material sequenced was PBMCs, taken from a glioma patient whose treatment included an IDH1 peptide vaccine. The chain joins TRBV2 to TRBJ1-2, with a weak D call TRBD1 (5 bases). In DNA form, the CDR3 reads TGTGCCAGCAGTGAGGGGGGTTTGAACTATGGCTACACCTTC. Protein sequence: CASSEGGLNYGYTF.